The entry that follows covers one T cell receptor (beta chain) sequence. V shed 10 bases, J shed 0 bases, and the junction held 10 bases outside the gene matches. Germline V CDR1 and CDR2: ENHRY, SYGVKD. The CDR3 totals 18 residues. These data are taken from a study of T-cell reconstitution after alpha-beta-depleted transplantation in children. Unique molecular identifiers were incorporated when the TCRbeta library was constructed. TCRdb recomputed calls from the PCR reads with MiXCR, one row per CDR3 protein. Here the sample spans 250,000 to 300,000 distinct CDR3 sequences, about 10% being singletons.

The source is a human donor who donated a stem cell graft to a child with SCID. V is TRBV10-3 and J is TRBJ2-3; 16 nucleotides match TRBD2. The sample consisted of PBMCs from the stem cell graft donor, taken from the stem cell graft. CDR3 coding DNA: TGTGCCACCCGGCCGGGACTAGCGGGGGGGACTAGCACAGATACGCAGTATTTT. Its protein is CATRPGLAGGTSTDTQYF.